These 25 T cell receptor beta chains share one sample of origin, sequenced in a study of cytomegalovirus exposure and HLA in healthy donors. A multiplex PCR was run with 60 Vbeta primers and 13 Jbeta primers. Sequencing used immunoSEQ multiplex PCR; TCRdb keeps in-frame clones, though not all of them. In the table there are around 120,000 clones, about 80% of which are singletons. The source material was PBMCs. These receptors were taken from a woman aged 40 to 50 in good health and CMV-seropositive.

The V call is TRBV11-2, the J call TRBJ1-2; 7 bases map to TRBD1. The V segment lost 0 bases and the J segment 2 bases; nucleotides outside the gene matches: 6. The CDR3 runs 16 residues. Germline CDR1 is SGHAT and CDR2 is FQNNGV. The CDR3 DNA reads TGTGCCAGCAGCTTAGATCCGGGACAGAAAAACTATGGCTACACCTTC. It is translated as CASSLDPGQKNYGYTF.

The chain links TRBV5-6 to TRBJ2-3; 9 positions match TRBD1. Germline V gene sequence: CDR1 SGHDT, CDR2 YYEEEE. With 5 bases clipped from V and 6 bases from J, the junction kept 4 bases outside the gene matches. This CDR3 is built from 13 residues. The CDR3: CASSWDRADTQYF. CDR3 bases: TGTGCCAGCAGTTGGGACAGGGCGGATACGCAGTATTTT.

The chain carries TRBV18 and TRBJ1-1; 7 bases line up with TRBD1. The V gene end was trimmed by 8 bases and the J gene end by 0 bases; junction bases not matched to a gene: 6. Germline values: CDR1 KGHSH, CDR2 LQKENI. The CDR3 has 14 amino acids. The CDR3 sequence: CASRGTELNTEAFF. In nucleotides, the CDR3 is TGTGCCAGCCGGGGGACAGAGTTGAACACTGAAGCTTTCTTT.

This clone was detected a few times. The chain carries TRBV7-8 and TRBJ2-7, with D unresolved. Germline values: CDR1 SGHVS, CDR2 FQNEAQ. CDR3 length: 13 residues. With 2 bases removed from V and 5 bases from J, the gap between germline ends came to 10 bases. In nucleotides, the CDR3 is TGTGCCAGCAGCTTAACCTGGGCCAACGAGCAGTACTTC. Protein product: CASSLTWANEQYF.

V usage is TRBV4-2 and J usage is TRBJ2-7; TRBD2 agrees at 13 bases. V lost 4 bases to trimming and J lost 3 bases; unmatched junction nucleotides: 9. Germline V gene sequence: CDR1 LGHNA, CDR2 YNFKEQ. The length of the CDR3 is 17 residues. The CDR3 coding sequence is TGTGCCAGCAGCCGCGGACTCGGACTAGCGGGAGACTACGAGCAGTACTTC. Its protein is CASSRGLGLAGDYEQYF.

The chain combines TRBV7-9 with TRBJ2-5; 10 bases are a match to TRBD1. This CDR3 is built from 14 residues. From germline, CDR1 is SEHNR and CDR2 FQNEAQ (reference sequence). V trimming: 4 bases; J trimming: 5 bases; junction bases outside the gene matches: 4. CDR3 protein: CASSSGQGRETQYF. Here the CDR3 DNA reads TGTGCCAGCAGCTCGGGACAGGGGAGGGAGACCCAGTACTTC.

V gene TRBV5-6 combines with J gene TRBJ1-1, with D uncertain. Germline CDR1 is SGHDT and CDR2 is YYEEEE. V was cut by 0 bases and J by 5 bases, with 17 bases left in between. There are 16 residues in the CDR3. In nucleotides, the CDR3 is TGTGCCAGCAGCTTGGACATCGGCGGGATAGGGACTGAAGCTTTCTTT. Translation gives CASSLDIGGIGTEAFF.

Only a few counts were recorded for this clone. The J gene is TRBJ1-6, the V gene TRBV19; possible D gene TRBD1, 5 bases. Trimming took 3 bases from V and 6 from J, leaving 12 bases between them. The CDR3 extends over 15 amino acids. Germline V lookup: CDR1 LNHDA, CDR2 SQIVND (reference sequence). CDR3 coding DNA: TGTGCCAGTAGTATCGGGCAGGGCCTTAATTCACCCCTCCACTTT. It translates to CASSIGQGLNSPLHF.

The chain joins TRBV5-1 to TRBJ1-2, with 9 positions matching TRBD1. CDR1 and CDR2 from the germline V gene are SGHRS and YFSETQ. J was trimmed by 2 bases and V by 3 bases; bases with no gene match: 2. The CDR3 length is 14 residues. CDR3 nucleotide sequence: TGCGCCAGCAGCTCGGGACAGGGAAACTATGGCTACACCTTC. Translated: CASSSGQGNYGYTF.

The V gene is TRBV5-1, the J gene TRBJ2-1, with D tentatively TRBD2 (6 bases). There are 15 residues in the CDR3. V was trimmed by 0 bases and J by 8 bases, leaving 15 bases between them. Germline V lookup: CDR1 SGHRS, CDR2 YFSETQ. The CDR3 DNA follows: TGCGCCAGCAGCTTGGGCGGGGAGGCTCACTATGAGCAGTTCTTC. This sequence encodes CASSLGGEAHYEQFF. The variable domain in full, with the rest retrieved from reference TRBV5-1 and TRBJ2-1, is KAGVTQTPRYLIKTRGQQVTLSCSPISGHRSVSWYQQTPGQGLQFLFEYFSETQRNKGNFPGRFSGRQFSNSRSEMNVSTLELGDSALYLCASSLGGEAHYEQFFGPGTRLTVL.

The chain combines TRBV19 with TRBJ2-5, with D unresolved. The CDR3 covers 13 residues. In germline, CDR1 is LNHDA, CDR2 SQIVND (reference sequence). The ends were cut back, 3 bases at V and 2 bases at J, with 7 bases in the middle. The CDR3 region is CASSINLQETQYF. The CDR3 DNA follows: TGTGCCAGTAGTATTAACTTACAAGAGACCCAGTACTTC.

The rearrangement joins TRBV30 to TRBJ1-2; TRBD1 is a possible D gene (6 bases). Deletions cut 2 bases from V and 4 bases from J, with 14 bases between. Germline V lookup: CDR1 GTSNPN, CDR2 SVGIG (reference sequence). This CDR3 spans 14 amino acids. The CDR3 loop is CAWSKGGMGYGYTF. The CDR3 coding sequence is TGTGCCTGGAGTAAAGGGGGAATGGGCTATGGCTACACCTTC.

The V and J genes are TRBV5-1 and TRBJ2-7; TRBD1 agrees at 9 bases. From germline, CDR1 is SGHRS and CDR2 YFSETQ. The length of the CDR3 is 13 residues. V gave up 4 bases and J gave up 4 bases; unmatched junction bases: 3. As DNA, the CDR3 is TGCGCCAGCAGCCTGACAGGGGGTTACGAGCAGTACTTC. As protein: CASSLTGGYEQYF.

This chain joins TRBV10-2 and TRBJ1-5, with a tentative D call TRBD1 (6 bases). The ends were cut back, 8 bases at V and 7 bases at J, with 15 bases in the middle. The germline CDR1 and CDR2 sequences are WSHSY and SAAADI. This CDR3 comprises 13 residues. The CDR3 bases are TGCGCCAGCTCAATAAGGGGGGGACAGCCCCAGCATTTT. Translating gives CASSIRGGQPQHF.

This chain links TRBV13 with TRBJ2-1; 7 bases fit TRBD1. Trimming took 3 bases from V and 2 from J; bases not matched to a gene: 4. CDR3 length equals 15 residues. The germline V gene has CDR1 PRHDT and CDR2 FYEKMQ (reference sequence). The CDR3 is CASSLYDRAYNEQFF. As DNA, the CDR3 is TGTGCCAGCAGCTTGTACGACAGGGCCTACAATGAGCAGTTCTTC.

V and J are TRBV7-2 and TRBJ2-1, with TRBD2 matching 8 bases. Germline trimming cut 5 bases from V and 4 bases from J; bases unmatched to any gene: 4. This CDR3 contains 14 residues. The V gene's germline CDR1 is SGHTA and CDR2 FQGNSA. CDR3 in amino acids: CASSVSGSYNEQFF. In DNA, the CDR3 is TGTGCCAGCAGCGTAAGCGGGAGTTACAATGAGCAGTTCTTC.

V and J are TRBV6-1 and TRBJ2-7; 8 bases fit TRBD1. The CDR3 loop spans 15 amino acids. Germline values: CDR1 MNHNS, CDR2 SASEGT. J gave up 6 bases and V 1 base, and 8 bases lay outside the gene matches. The CDR3 bases are TGTGCCAGCAGTGAAGGGGAAGGACAGGGTACCGAGCAGTACTTC. This encodes CASSEGEGQGTEQYF.

The chain joins TRBV5-5 to TRBJ1-5; D is undetermined. V dropped 5 bases and J dropped 4 bases, with 10 bases sitting between them. The CDR3 has 13 residues. Germline CDR1 SGHKS, CDR2 YYEKEE (reference sequence). This chain's CDR3 is CASRPSTNQPQHF. In nucleotides, the CDR3 is TGTGCCAGCAGACCCTCAACAAATCAGCCCCAGCATTTT.

J is TRBJ2-7 and V is TRBV4-1; D possibly corresponds to TRBD1 (6 bases). The CDR3 loop spans 14 amino acids. CDR1 and CDR2 (germline): MGHRA, YSYEKL. V was clipped by 4 bases and J by 3 bases, with 13 bases between them. Written as DNA, the CDR3 is TGCGCCAGCAGCCCCCGGGACATAGGCTACGAGCAGTACTTC. Translated: CASSPRDIGYEQYF.

V usage is TRBV5-1 and J usage is TRBJ2-3, with 7 bases lining up with TRBD2. CDR1 SGHRS and CDR2 YFSETQ come from the germline V gene. After removal of 0 bases from V and 2 bases from J, the junction contained 6 bases not matched to a gene. The CDR3 runs to 16 residues. CDR3 nucleotides: TGCGCCAGCAGCTTGGGGGCGGGGGAGTTCACAGATACGCAGTATTTT. This gives the protein CASSLGAGEFTDTQYF.

About this clone: The same CDR3 can be traced to other DNA sequences in this sample. This rearrangement joins TRBV5-1 to TRBJ2-5; D is possibly TRBD1 (5 bases). The CDR3 spans 13 residues. The V end lost 4 bases, the J end lost 1 base, and 8 bases lay between the germline ends. CDR1 is SGHRS and CDR2 is YFSETQ in the germline V gene. CDR3 sequence (DNA): TGCGCCAGCAGCAGGGGCTCCCAAGAGACCCAGTACTTC. Residues: CASSRGSQETQYF.

CDR3 coding DNA: TGCGCCAGCAGCTTGGCAGGGACTAACTATGGCTACACCTTC. Its protein product is CASSLAGTNYGYTF. The chain recombines TRBV5-1 with TRBJ1-2; the D gene is possibly TRBD1 (5 bases). The CDR3 consists of 14 residues. In germline, CDR1 is SGHRS, CDR2 YFSETQ. With 0 bases removed from V and 0 bases from J, the gap between germline ends came to 6 bases.

Comment on this clone: The junction does not match germline at one end; this may be a read error. This chain joins TRBV15 and TRBJ2-7; 12 bases fit TRBD2. CDR3 length: 14 residues. The germline gives CDR1 LNHNV, CDR2 YYDKDF (reference sequence). The CDR3 spells CATSRDWGLAGEVF. The CDR3 nucleotides read TGTGCCACCAGCAGAGACTGGGGACTAGCGGGCGAGGTCTTC.

V gene TRBV9 combines with J gene TRBJ1-6, with D unclear. V was cut by 0 bases and J by 9 bases, with 16 bases left in between. Germline CDR1 is SGDLS and CDR2 is YYNGEE. The CDR3 has 16 residues. CDR3 DNA: TGTGCCAGCAGCGTAGCATCGGCCATGTCGGGTTCACCCCTCCACTTT. Protein: CASSVASAMSGSPLHF.

This clone showed up just once. The V call is TRBV19, the J call TRBJ1-2, with D unclear. Germline V gives CDR1 LNHDA, CDR2 SQIVND (reference sequence). V was clipped by 2 bases and J by 5 bases, with 6 bases between them. This CDR3 is built from 12 residues. CDR3 nucleotides: TGTGCCAGTAGTATAACAGCTTATGGCTACACCTTC. It codes for CASSITAYGYTF.